These 29 T cell receptor beta chains were all obtained from the same sample, sequenced in a study of control samples from healthy donors and cancer patients. Only in-frame clones appear in the TCRdb table, and some are missing; sequencing was by immunoSEQ multiplex PCR. The sample records approximately 220,000 clones, 90% to 95% being singletons. The specimen sequenced was blood. Receptors originate from a man in his forties or fifties in good health.

The chain couples TRBV11-2 to TRBJ2-1; TRBD2 matches at 9 bases. This CDR3 spans 16 amino acids. The V segment lost 4 bases and the J segment 0 bases; nucleotides outside the gene matches: 4. Germline V gene data show CDR1 as SGHAT and CDR2 as FQNNGV. The DNA for the CDR3 is TGTGCCAGCAGCTCTAGCGGGGCGAGCTCCTACAATGAGCAGTTCTTC. This encodes CASSSSGASSYNEQFF.

The V gene is TRBV6-6, the J gene TRBJ2-5, with a tentative D call TRBD2 (6 bases). From germline, CDR1 is MNHNY and CDR2 SVGAGI (reference sequence). The CDR3 length is 14 residues. V was pared by 6 bases and J by 6 bases, with 17 bases between. The CDR3 coding sequence is TGTGCCAGCAGCCCCACCGGGGGTTCGAAGACCCAGTACTTC. Encoded protein: CASSPTGGSKTQYF.

This clone appeared a single time. The chain joins TRBV6-1 to TRBJ1-1, with 9 nucleotides matching TRBD1. CDR1 and CDR2 (germline): MNHNS, SASEGT. The ends lost 0 bases at V and 3 bases at J; junction bases unmatched: 8. This CDR3 contains 17 residues. The CDR3: CASSEAVRQGVDTEAFF. The CDR3 nucleotides read TGTGCCAGCAGTGAAGCGGTGCGACAGGGGGTCGACACTGAAGCTTTCTTT.

The V call is TRBV19, the J call TRBJ2-2, with 11 bases that match TRBD1. The V and J ends lost 8 bases and 2 bases, in that order; junction bases with no gene match: 4. Germline V lookup: CDR1 LNHDA, CDR2 SQIVND (reference sequence). This CDR3 is built from 15 residues. The CDR3 DNA follows: TGTGCCAGTCGGGGACAGGGGGTAAACACCGGGGAGCTGTTTTTT. It specifies CASRGQGVNTGELFF.

This clone occurred a few times. This rearrangement joins TRBV14 to TRBJ1-3, with D uncertain. This CDR3 spans 16 amino acids. Germline values: CDR1 SGHDN, CDR2 FVKESK. V lost 2 bases and J lost 4, with 15 bases in between. Here the CDR3 DNA reads TGTGCCAGCAGCCAACCTGGTAGTTACTCGGGAAACACCATATATTTT. Translating it yields CASSQPGSYSGNTIYF.

This chain links TRBV6-1 with TRBJ1-2; D gene uncertain. The germline V gene encodes CDR1 MNHNS and CDR2 SASEGT. V was cut by 2 bases and J by 7 bases, with 11 bases left in between. This CDR3 comprises 13 residues. DNA of the CDR3: TGTGCCAGCAGTGAAAGGGCTAGTTTTGGCTACACCTTC. Translation: CASSERASFGYTF.

V usage is TRBV2 and J usage is TRBJ1-5; D call uncertain. Germline CDR1 SNHLY, CDR2 FYNNEI. The CDR3 is made up of 12 amino acids. The V end lost 8 bases, the J end lost 7 bases, and 12 bases lay between the germline ends. The CDR3 protein is CASEGLGQPQHF. The CDR3 nucleotides are TGTGCCAGCGAAGGACTCGGGCAGCCCCAGCATTTT.

The V gene is TRBV30, the J gene TRBJ2-7; D gene uncertain. The CDR3 consists of 11 residues. Germline assignment: CDR1 GTSNPN and CDR2 SVGIG (reference sequence). The V end lost 1 base, the J end lost 5 bases, and 6 bases lay between the germline ends. The CDR3 reads CAWSGNHEQYF. CDR3 DNA: TGTGCCTGGAGTGGGAACCACGAGCAGTACTTC. The full variable domain, its missing parts supplied by reference TRBV30 and TRBJ2-7, is SQTIHQWPATLVQPVGSPLSLECTVEGTSNPNLYWYRQAAGRGLQLLFYSVGIGQISSEVPQNLSASRPQDRQFILSSKKLLLSDSGFYLCAWSGNHEQYFGPGTRLTVT.

The V call is TRBV6-5, the J call TRBJ1-5; D gene ambiguous. Germline values: CDR1 MNHEY, CDR2 SVGAGI. V was cut by 5 bases and J by 0 bases, with 11 bases left in between. This CDR3 comprises 15 residues. The CDR3 protein is CASSRTDYSNQPQHF. CDR3 bases: TGTGCCAGCAGTAGAACGGATTATAGCAATCAGCCCCAGCATTTT.

CDR3 in DNA: TGTGCCAGCAGTGGCGAGGCGAACACTGAAGCTTTCTTT. Residues: CASSGEANTEAFF. The V call is TRBV2, the J call TRBJ1-1; D not certain. CDR3 length: 13 amino acids. Between the trimmed V and J ends, which lost 4 bases and 1 base, there was a span of 7 bases. Germline values: CDR1 SNHLY, CDR2 FYNNEI.

The chain carries TRBV6-6 and TRBJ1-1, with D possibly TRBD1 on 5 matching bases. The CDR3 loop spans 15 amino acids. Between the trimmed V and J ends, which lost 2 bases and 1 base, there was a span of 11 bases. The germline gives CDR1 MNHNY, CDR2 SVGAGI (reference sequence). The CDR3 reads CASSYRTQRNTEAFF. The CDR3 DNA reads TGTGCCAGCAGTTACCGGACACAAAGGAACACTGAAGCTTTCTTT.

The J gene is TRBJ2-7, the V gene TRBV11-1; 12 bases match TRBD1. Germline V gene data show CDR1 as SGHAT and CDR2 as FQDESV (reference sequence). The CDR3 sequence is 17 residues long. The V segment lost 0 bases and the J segment 5 bases; nucleotides outside the gene matches: 8. The CDR3 DNA sequence: TGTGCCAGCAGCTTAGCGGCCGTGGGACAGGGGGCCAACGAGCAGTACTTC. Translated, it gives CASSLAAVGQGANEQYF.

The gene calls are TRBV12-3 or TRBV12-4 and TRBJ2-2; no reliable D call. Trimming pared 8 bases from V and 1 base from J, leaving 5 bases between. The CDR3 loop spans 12 amino acids. The CDR3 DNA follows: TGTGCCAGCCTCCAGAACACCGGGGAGCTGTTTTTT. Translation gives CASLQNTGELFF.

V usage is TRBV6-6 and J usage is TRBJ2-7; 8 bases are shared with TRBD2. The CDR3 has 14 residues. V shed 4 bases and J 3 bases; nucleotides not matched to a gene: 5. CDR1 is MNHNY, CDR2 SVGAGI, per germline (reference sequence). This CDR3 reads CASSSRGGFYEQYF. The CDR3 nucleotides read TGTGCCAGCAGTTCCCGGGGGGGTTTCTACGAGCAGTACTTC.

The chain couples TRBV12-3 or TRBV12-4 to TRBJ2-1; 7 positions match TRBD2. The CDR3 is made up of 12 amino acids. Germline trimming cut 1 base from V and 16 bases from J; bases unmatched to any gene: 7. This chain's CDR3 is CASSLGTPGGFF. The CDR3 DNA reads TGTGCCAGCAGTTTAGGGACCCCGGGGGGATTCTTC.

This chain uses TRBV7-2 with TRBJ1-2, with TRBD1 matching over 10 bases. The CDR3 is made up of 16 amino acids. The ends lost 5 bases at V and 4 bases at J; junction bases unmatched: 10. Germline values: CDR1 SGHTA, CDR2 FQGNSA. The CDR3 DNA follows: TGTGCCAGCAGCCTCTCGGGACAGGGGCTCATCTATGGCTACACCTTC. It codes for CASSLSGQGLIYGYTF.

The chain recombines TRBV5-4 with TRBJ2-2; D is possibly TRBD1 or TRBD2 (5 bases each). This CDR3 is 15 amino acids long. Trimming took 3 bases from V and 0 from J, leaving 9 bases between them. Germline V gives CDR1 SGHNT, CDR2 YYREEE (reference sequence). The CDR3 coding sequence is TGTGCCAGCAGCTCGGGACGTCCGAACACCGGGGAGCTGTTTTTT. Translation: CASSSGRPNTGELFF.

The genes are TRBV6-5 and TRBJ2-7; D tentatively reads TRBD1 or TRBD2 (6 bases each). Trimming removed 6 bases from V and 6 bases from J, with 21 bases in between. The CDR3 consists of 15 residues. The germline V gene encodes CDR1 MNHEY and CDR2 SVGAGI. The CDR3 region is CASSGGGRRELEQYF. DNA of the CDR3: TGTGCCAGCAGCGGGGGCGGCAGGAGGGAACTCGAGCAGTACTTC.

The V and J genes are TRBV7-8 and TRBJ1-1, with 7 bases matching TRBD1. This CDR3 region has 12 residues. Trimming cost V 5 bases and J 10 bases; bases outside gene matches: 7. Germline values: CDR1 SGHVS, CDR2 FQNEAQ. The CDR3 is CASSLDRAGAFF. The CDR3 DNA sequence: TGTGCCAGCAGCCTAGACAGGGCGGGAGCTTTCTTT.

V usage is TRBV18 and J usage is TRBJ2-2, with 12 bases fitting TRBD2. The length of the CDR3 is 17 residues. Per the germline V gene, CDR1 is KGHSH and CDR2 is LQKENI. The ends lost 3 bases at V and 6 bases at J; junction bases unmatched: 8. The CDR3 here is CASSPMLTSGGAGELFF. As DNA, the CDR3 is TGTGCCAGCTCACCCATGTTGACTAGCGGGGGTGCCGGGGAGCTGTTTTTT.

Details on this clone: Other DNA sequences in the sample encode the same CDR3. This sequence joins TRBV18 and TRBJ2-2; D unclear. The ends were cut back, 3 bases at V and 5 bases at J, with 10 bases in the middle. Germline lookup yields CDR1 KGHSH and CDR2 LQKENI. The CDR3 contains 14 residues. The CDR3 DNA reads as TGTGCCAGCTCACCGGCAGGCCGGACCGGGGAGCTGTTTTTT. It encodes CASSPAGRTGELFF.

The chain carries TRBV7-9 and TRBJ1-3; tentatively, D is TRBD1 (5 bases). The CDR3 has 16 amino acids. Per the germline V gene, CDR1 is SEHNR and CDR2 is FQNEAQ (reference sequence). V was trimmed by 4 bases and J by 4 bases, leaving 17 bases between them. The CDR3 protein is CASSSRLMGVGNTIYF. The CDR3 bases are TGTGCCAGCAGCTCCCGGTTAATGGGGGTAGGAAACACCATATATTTT.

The V and J genes are TRBV3-1 (or the pseudogene TRBV3-2) and TRBJ1-1; D not certain. The V end was cut by 3 bases, the J end by 4 bases, with 12 bases between. Germline V gives CDR1 LGHDT, CDR2 YNNKEL (reference sequence). This CDR3 is built from 14 residues. The CDR3 protein is CASSQGARVTEAFF. The CDR3 region has the DNA TGTGCCAGCAGCCAGGGTGCGCGGGTCACTGAAGCTTTCTTT.

The chain is built from TRBV3-1 (or the pseudogene TRBV3-2) and TRBJ2-2; 9 bases match TRBD1. The CDR3 totals 14 residues. Per germline, CDR1 LGHDT and CDR2 YNNKEL (reference sequence). The V segment lost 1 base and the J segment 6 bases; nucleotides outside the gene matches: 0. The CDR3 DNA follows: TGTGCCAGCAGCCAAGGGACAGGGGCCGGGGAGCTGTTTTTT. Residues: CASSQGTGAGELFF.

Regarding this clone: At one end the junction does not follow the germline gene, possibly because of a read error. V usage is TRBV7-2 and J usage is TRBJ2-7; 8 bases match TRBD1. This CDR3 has 16 residues. Germline V gives CDR1 SGHTA, CDR2 FQGNSA. The CDR3 loop is CASSLRSTGDSNEQYF. DNA for the CDR3: TGTGCCAGCAGCTTACGTTCGACAGGGGACTCCAACGAGCAGTACTTC.

The gene calls are TRBV10-1 and TRBJ2-2; 11 bases fit TRBD2. The CDR3 is made up of 17 amino acids. The germline V gene encodes CDR1 WNHNN and CDR2 SYGVQD (reference sequence). The J segment lost 2 bases and the V segment lost 6 bases, leaving 8 bases of the junction unmatched. The CDR3 protein is CASSDLLAGANTGELFF. CDR3 DNA sequence: TGCGCCAGCAGCGATTTACTAGCGGGGGCCAACACCGGGGAGCTGTTTTTT.

The genes are TRBV27 and TRBJ1-3; 8 nucleotides match TRBD1. Germline V CDR1 and CDR2: MNHEY, SMNVEV (reference sequence). The J segment lost 0 bases and the V segment lost 5 bases, leaving 3 bases of the junction unmatched. The CDR3 has 15 residues. CDR3: CASSRQGTSGNTIYF. Written as DNA, the CDR3 is TGTGCCAGCAGTAGACAGGGGACCTCTGGAAACACCATATATTTT.

The genes are TRBV7-2 and TRBJ1-2; 8 nucleotides match TRBD1. V lost 1 base, J lost 6 bases, and 4 bases stayed unmatched. The CDR3 extends over 14 amino acids. Germline values: CDR1 SGHTA, CDR2 FQGNSA. CDR3 sequence reads: CASSLESDRDGYTF. The CDR3 DNA reads as TGTGCCAGCAGCTTAGAGTCGGACAGGGATGGCTACACCTTC.

This rearrangement joins TRBV11-3 to TRBJ1-3; perhaps TRBD1 as D (5 bases). This CDR3 has 19 residues. From germline, CDR1 is SGHNT and CDR2 YENEEA. V was clipped by 0 bases and J by 4 bases, with 22 bases between them. The CDR3 reads CASSLEGVVTPARGNTIYF. The CDR3 DNA reads TGTGCCAGCAGCTTAGAGGGGGTTGTGACACCTGCACGGGGAAACACCATATATTTT.